This TCR beta chain was recovered during a study of T cells in Graves' hyperthyroidism and ophthalmopathy. RNA transcripts provided the source from which TCR beta CDR3 regions were amplified. When the TCR CDR3 underwent first-round RT-PCR, the HTBI primer set was used. TCRdb reprocessed the multiplex PCR reads via MiXCR and lists one record per CDR3 protein. The data hold hundreds of thousands of distinct CDR3 sequences, with roughly 40% observed a single time. For Graves' hyperthyroidism to be stable, ophthalmopathy could not progress within 18 months. CDR3 length: 15 residues. The germline CDR1 and CDR2 sequences are SNHLY and FYNNEI. With 2 bases clipped from V and 3 bases from J, the junction kept 1 base outside the gene matches.

This receptor was taken from a man aged 18-30 years with Graves' hyperthyroidism. J is TRBJ2-6 and V is TRBV2; 7 bases are shared with TRBD1. Source material: blood. DNA for the CDR3: TGTGCCAGCAGTGAAACAGGGGTTGGGGCCAACGTCCTGACTTTC. Translating it yields CASSETGVGANVLTF.